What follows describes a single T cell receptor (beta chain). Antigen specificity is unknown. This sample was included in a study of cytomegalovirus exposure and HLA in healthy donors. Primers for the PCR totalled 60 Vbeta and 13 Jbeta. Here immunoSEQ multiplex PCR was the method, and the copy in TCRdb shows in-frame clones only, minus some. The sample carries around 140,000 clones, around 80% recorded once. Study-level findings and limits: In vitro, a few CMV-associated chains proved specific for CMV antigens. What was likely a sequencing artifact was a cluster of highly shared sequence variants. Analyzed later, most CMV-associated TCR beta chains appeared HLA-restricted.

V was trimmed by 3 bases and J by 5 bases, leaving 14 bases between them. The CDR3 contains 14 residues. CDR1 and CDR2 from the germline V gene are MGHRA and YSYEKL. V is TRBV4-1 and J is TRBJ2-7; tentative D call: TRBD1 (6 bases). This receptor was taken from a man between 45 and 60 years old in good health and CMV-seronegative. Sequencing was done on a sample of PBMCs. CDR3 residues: CASSQGTGTHEQYF. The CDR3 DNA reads TGCGCCAGCAGCCAGGGAACAGGGACCCACGAGCAGTACTTC.